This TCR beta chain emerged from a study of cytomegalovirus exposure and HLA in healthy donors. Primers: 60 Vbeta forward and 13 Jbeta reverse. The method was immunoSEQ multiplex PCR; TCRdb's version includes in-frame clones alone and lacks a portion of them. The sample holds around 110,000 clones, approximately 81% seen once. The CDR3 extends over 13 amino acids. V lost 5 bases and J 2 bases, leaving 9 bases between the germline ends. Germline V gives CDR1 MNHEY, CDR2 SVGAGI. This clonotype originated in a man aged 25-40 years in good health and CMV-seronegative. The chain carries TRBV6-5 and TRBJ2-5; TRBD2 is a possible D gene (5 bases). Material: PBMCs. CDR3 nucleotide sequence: TGTGCCAGCAGTCATCGCGGGCAAGAGACCCAGTACTTC. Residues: CASSHRGQETQYF.